These 28 T cell receptor beta chains originate from one sample sequenced in a study of blood T cell repertoires in COVID-19 (dated by TCRdb to the early 2020s). The library was built by means of the immunoSEQ multiplex PCR assay. Here the immuneACCESS table is served through TCRdb, limited to in-frame sequences with V and J called. Missing clones are a known gap in these copies; in checked studies unresolved V genes cover under half, and the rest lacks a known reason. This sample is represented by a few hundred thousand clones; 90% of them were singletons. The biggest ten clones account for under 0.7% of the sample. Material: PBMCs or T cells enriched from blood (not recorded which). These receptors came from a man younger than 35 who had recovered from COVID-19.

This sequence joins TRBV19 and TRBJ2-4; D is perhaps TRBD1 (6 bases). V lost 5 bases to trimming and J lost 10 bases, with 15 bases between them. Germline CDR1 and CDR2: LNHDA and SQIVND (reference sequence). CDR3 length equals 13 residues. The CDR3 DNA is TGTGCCAGTAGTGAAACAGGGTCCCCTATTCAGTACTTC. This translates into CASSETGSPIQYF.

The rearrangement uses TRBV30 and TRBJ2-1; D is unresolved. Germline loops: CDR1 GTSNPN, CDR2 SVGIG (reference sequence). The V end was cut by 3 bases, the J end by 0 bases, with 12 bases between. The CDR3 covers 15 residues. The CDR3 region is CAWSLGGGSYNEQFF. In nucleotides, the CDR3 is TGTGCCTGGAGCCTAGGCGGCGGCTCCTACAATGAGCAGTTCTTC.

The chain recombines TRBV5-1 with TRBJ2-3; 10 bases are a match to TRBD1. The CDR3 consists of 16 residues. Germline trimming cut 0 bases from V and 3 bases from J; bases unmatched to any gene: 4. Germline values: CDR1 SGHRS, CDR2 YFSETQ. CDR3 region: CASSLGQGAKTDTQYF. CDR3 nucleotide sequence: TGCGCCAGCAGCTTGGGACAGGGGGCTAAGACAGATACGCAGTATTTT.

The chain couples TRBV15 to TRBJ2-1; 13 bases align to TRBD2. After removal of 2 bases from V and 7 bases from J, the junction contained 5 bases not matched to a gene. Germline CDR1 LNHNV, CDR2 YYDKDF (reference sequence). There are 16 residues in the CDR3. In DNA form, the CDR3 reads TGTGCCACCAGCAGATCCGGACTAGCGGGAGTGAATGAGCAGTTCTTC. This codes for CATSRSGLAGVNEQFF.

The V gene is TRBV2, the J gene TRBJ1-3; 9 positions agree with TRBD1. CDR1 is SNHLY, CDR2 FYNNEI, per germline. Losses at the gene ends were 6 bases for V and 4 bases for J; bases not matched to a gene: 13. The CDR3 contains 17 residues. The CDR3: CASSLTGQGRWGNTIYF. CDR3 nucleotides: TGTGCCAGCAGCCTCACGGGACAGGGACGCTGGGGAAACACCATATATTTT.

The chain recombines TRBV18 with TRBJ2-7, with 15 bases fitting TRBD2. Trimming removed 4 bases from V and 6 bases from J; junction bases left unmatched: 13. From germline, CDR1 is KGHSH and CDR2 LQKENI. The CDR3 has 18 amino acids. The CDR3 bases are TGTGCCAGCTCACGAACCGGGACTAGCGGGAGGATCCTCTCCGAGCAGTACTTC. Encoded protein: CASSRTGTSGRILSEQYF.

This chain links TRBV6-5 with TRBJ2-3; TRBD2 is a possible D gene (5 bases). Trimming cost V 2 bases and J 6 bases, with 12 bases left between them. CDR3 size: 14 residues. Germline V CDR1 and CDR2: MNHEY, SVGAGI. The CDR3 bases are TGTGCCAGCAGTTACCCGGGGAGTCCGGATACGCAGTATTTT. This translates into CASSYPGSPDTQYF.

This chain connects TRBV19 to TRBJ2-3; TRBD1 matches at 8 bases. The trim removed 5 bases at V and 0 bases at J, leaving 7 bases unmatched. Germline CDR1 LNHDA, CDR2 SQIVND (reference sequence). The length of the CDR3 is 16 residues. The CDR3 coding sequence is TGTGCCAGTAGTGCCCGGACAGGGACTAGCACAGATACGCAGTATTTT. Translation gives CASSARTGTSTDTQYF.

The chain uses TRBV5-1 and TRBJ2-3; 9 nucleotides agree with TRBD2. The CDR3 sequence is 15 residues long. Trimming at V came to 6 bases and at J to 7 bases, leaving 12 bases not matched to a gene. Looked up from germline, CDR1 is SGHRS and CDR2 is YFSETQ. CDR3 coding DNA: TGCGCCAGCAAACCTGAGACTAGCGGCCCATATACGCAGTATTTT. Translated, it gives CASKPETSGPYTQYF.

The chain uses TRBV7-3 and TRBJ2-1, with TRBD2 as a possible D gene (6 bases). The CDR3 spans 15 residues. CDR1 SGHTA and CDR2 FQGTGA come from the germline V gene. V shed 0 bases and J shed 6 bases, with 12 bases lying between them. CDR3 region: CASSLTRDDGNEQFF. The CDR3 DNA reads as TGTGCCAGCAGCTTAACGCGGGACGACGGCAATGAGCAGTTCTTC.

V is TRBV2 and J is TRBJ2-1; 11 nucleotides agree with TRBD2. J gave up 5 bases and V 8 bases, and 8 bases lay outside the gene matches. The CDR3 consists of 15 residues. Germline loops: CDR1 SNHLY, CDR2 FYNNEI. The CDR3: CASDKGLAANNEQFF. The DNA of the CDR3 is TGTGCCAGCGATAAGGGACTAGCGGCCAACAATGAGCAGTTCTTC.

The count of this clone is one. The chain combines TRBV12-3 or TRBV12-4 with TRBJ2-5; D uncertain. The CDR3 runs to 11 residues. Trimming took off 5 bases at V and 4 bases at J, with 5 bases between the two ends. This CDR3 is CASSARETQYF. The DNA for the CDR3 is TGTGCCAGCAGTGCGCGAGAGACCCAGTACTTC.

This sequence joins TRBV6-5 and TRBJ2-1; D possibly corresponds to TRBD1 (5 bases). The ends were cut back, 9 bases at V and 5 bases at J, with 14 bases in the middle. The CDR3 extends over 13 amino acids. Germline CDR1 MNHEY, CDR2 SVGAGI. The CDR3 coding sequence is TGTGCCAGTCACGGACACCGAAACAATGAGCAGTTCTTC. This encodes CASHGHRNNEQFF.

The chain joins TRBV14 to TRBJ1-1, with a tentative D call TRBD1 (5 bases). V lost 2 bases and J lost 0, with 13 bases in between. The CDR3 covers 16 residues. Germline V gene data show CDR1 as SGHDN and CDR2 as FVKESK. The CDR3 DNA follows: TGTGCCAGCAGCCAATCCCGACAGATCATGAACACTGAAGCTTTCTTT. It translates to CASSQSRQIMNTEAFF.

The rearrangement links TRBV7-9 to TRBJ2-2, with D maybe TRBD2 (6 bases). The CDR3 totals 18 residues. Germline V gene data show CDR1 as SEHNR and CDR2 as FQNEAQ (reference sequence). V was trimmed by 1 base and J by 0 bases, leaving 15 bases between them. The CDR3 reads CASSLVGGARSNTGELFF. The CDR3 DNA is TGTGCCAGCAGCTTAGTCGGCGGGGCTAGATCGAACACCGGGGAGCTGTTTTTT.

V is TRBV5-4 and J is TRBJ1-4, with a tentative D call TRBD1 (6 bases). This CDR3 is 17 amino acids long. Germline V gives CDR1 SGHNT, CDR2 YYREEE (reference sequence). V dropped 4 bases and J dropped 0 bases, with 16 bases sitting between them. The CDR3 nucleotides are TGTGCCAGCAGCGCCGGAGCTCGGACAGCAACTAATGAAAAACTGTTTTTT. The encoded protein is CASSAGARTATNEKLFF.

The gene calls are TRBV5-8 and TRBJ2-7, with 9 bases identical to TRBD2. With 6 bases clipped from V and 4 bases from J, the junction kept 20 bases outside the gene matches. The CDR3 spans 18 residues. The V gene's germline CDR1 is SGHTS and CDR2 YDEGEE. In DNA form, the CDR3 reads TGTGCCAGCACGGCCGGGGATAGCGGGAGTCGGGGCCCATACGAGCAGTACTTC. This encodes CASTAGDSGSRGPYEQYF. Looking up the rest from reference TRBV5-8 and TRBJ2-7 gives the full variable domain: EAGVTQSPTHLIKTRGQQATLRCSPISGHTSVYWYQQALGLGLQFLLWYDEGEERNRGNFPPRFSGRQFPNYSSELNVNALELEDSALYLCASTAGDSGSRGPYEQYFGPGTRLTVT.

This chain connects TRBV9 to TRBJ2-2; 9 positions match TRBD2. The CDR3 is 16 residues long. Trimming took 1 base from V and 8 from J; bases not matched to a gene: 9. From germline, CDR1 is SGDLS and CDR2 YYNGEE. The CDR3 DNA reads TGTGCCAGCAGCGTACTCGGGCTAGCGGGGTCTGGGGAGCTGTTTTTT. Protein product: CASSVLGLAGSGELFF.

The V and J genes are TRBV7-8 and TRBJ1-3, with 10 bases aligning to TRBD1. Germline lookup yields CDR1 SGHVS and CDR2 FQNEAQ. J was trimmed by 1 base and V by 0 bases; bases with no gene match: 6. This CDR3 region has 18 residues. CDR3 loop: CASSLASGTGVSGNTIYF. The CDR3 region has the DNA TGTGCCAGCAGCTTAGCCTCCGGGACAGGGGTATCTGGAAACACCATATATTTT.

The chain uses TRBV5-1 and TRBJ1-1; D unclear. Germline V CDR1 and CDR2: SGHRS, YFSETQ. The CDR3 covers 16 residues. The germline V and J ends were trimmed by 1 base and 4 bases, with 17 bases remaining between them. Here the CDR3 reads CASSLLGSQLGTEAFF. Written as DNA, the CDR3 is TGCGCCAGCAGCTTGTTGGGGAGTCAACTTGGCACTGAAGCTTTCTTT.

The chain links TRBV30 to TRBJ2-1; weak D call: TRBD2 (6 bases). The V end lost 1 base, the J end lost 10 bases, and 8 bases lay between the germline ends. CDR3 length: 11 amino acids. Germline values: CDR1 GTSNPN, CDR2 SVGIG (reference sequence). CDR3 sequence: CAWSGLDEQFF. As DNA, the CDR3 is TGTGCCTGGAGTGGACTAGACGAGCAGTTCTTC.

The J gene is TRBJ1-4, the V gene TRBV11-2, with a tentative D call TRBD1 (6 bases). The CDR3 has 15 residues. V lost 5 bases and J lost 2, with 12 bases in between. CDR1 is SGHAT, CDR2 FQNNGV, per germline. The CDR3 is CASSPEGGTNEKLFF. As DNA, the CDR3 is TGTGCCAGCAGCCCAGAAGGGGGTACTAATGAAAAACTGTTTTTT. Together with reference TRBV11-2 and TRBJ1-4, the CDR3 gives the full variable domain: EAGVAQSPRYKIIEKRQSVAFWCNPISGHATLYWYQQILGQGPKLLIQFQNNGVVDDSQLPKDRFSAERLKGVDSTLKIQPAKLEDSAVYLCASSPEGGTNEKLFFGSGTQLSVL.

Comment on this clone: Other DNA sequences from this sample encode an identical CDR3 as well. Here the CDR3 DNA reads TGTGCCTGGAGTCGGGGGAGCGGCACTGAAGCTTTCTTT. Protein sequence: CAWSRGSGTEAFF. The V gene is TRBV30, the J gene TRBJ1-1; possibly TRBD1 for D (5 bases). V dropped 2 bases and J dropped 4 bases, with 11 bases sitting between them. The CDR3 is 13 residues long. CDR1 and CDR2 (germline): GTSNPN, SVGIG (reference sequence).

This CDR3 is CAISETGPGQGVRGYTF. In nucleotides, the CDR3 is TGTGCCATCAGTGAGACTGGCCCGGGACAGGGAGTCAGGGGCTACACCTTC. The chain combines TRBV10-3 with TRBJ1-2; 9 nucleotides match TRBD1. The CDR3 covers 17 residues. Trimming cost V 2 bases and J 8 bases; bases outside gene matches: 15. Germline V gene lookup returns CDR1 ENHRY and CDR2 SYGVKD.

This clone was seen only a few times. This rearrangement joins TRBV18 to TRBJ2-1, with 7 bases identical to TRBD2. The CDR3 is 16 amino acids. Looked up from germline, CDR1 is KGHSH and CDR2 is LQKENI. Losses at the gene ends were 1 base for V and 0 bases for J; bases not matched to a gene: 3. The CDR3 nucleotides read TGTGCCAGCTCACCACAAGGCGGGAGCTCCTACAATGAGCAGTTCTTC. Its protein is CASSPQGGSSYNEQFF.

Only one count was recorded for this clone. The chain carries TRBV28 and TRBJ1-2; D gene ambiguous. The CDR3 consists of 13 residues. The germline CDR1 and CDR2 sequences are MDHEN and SYDVKM. With 4 bases removed from V and 1 base from J, the gap between germline ends came to 7 bases. In nucleotides, the CDR3 is TGTGCCAGCAGTTCCTCACTTAACTATGGCTACACCTTC. It encodes CASSSSLNYGYTF.

In its sample, this clone was seen a few times. V gene TRBV19 combines with J gene TRBJ2-3, with 7 nucleotides matching TRBD2. CDR1 is LNHDA and CDR2 is SQIVND in the germline V gene (reference sequence). Unmatched junction bases numbered 2, after V lost 3 bases and J lost 2 bases. This CDR3 region has 14 residues. The CDR3 DNA reads as TGTGCCAGTAGTATCGGGAGGAACACAGATACGCAGTATTTT. It encodes CASSIGRNTDTQYF.

The chain joins TRBV11-3 to TRBJ2-3; the match to TRBD1 covers 11 bases. The germline gives CDR1 SGHNT, CDR2 YENEEA. J lost 5 bases, V lost 3 bases, and 7 bases had no gene match. This CDR3 region has 16 residues. Written as DNA, the CDR3 is TGTGCCAGCAGCTTGGGGACAGGGGGTATCGTAGATACGCAGTATTTT. Protein sequence: CASSLGTGGIVDTQYF.